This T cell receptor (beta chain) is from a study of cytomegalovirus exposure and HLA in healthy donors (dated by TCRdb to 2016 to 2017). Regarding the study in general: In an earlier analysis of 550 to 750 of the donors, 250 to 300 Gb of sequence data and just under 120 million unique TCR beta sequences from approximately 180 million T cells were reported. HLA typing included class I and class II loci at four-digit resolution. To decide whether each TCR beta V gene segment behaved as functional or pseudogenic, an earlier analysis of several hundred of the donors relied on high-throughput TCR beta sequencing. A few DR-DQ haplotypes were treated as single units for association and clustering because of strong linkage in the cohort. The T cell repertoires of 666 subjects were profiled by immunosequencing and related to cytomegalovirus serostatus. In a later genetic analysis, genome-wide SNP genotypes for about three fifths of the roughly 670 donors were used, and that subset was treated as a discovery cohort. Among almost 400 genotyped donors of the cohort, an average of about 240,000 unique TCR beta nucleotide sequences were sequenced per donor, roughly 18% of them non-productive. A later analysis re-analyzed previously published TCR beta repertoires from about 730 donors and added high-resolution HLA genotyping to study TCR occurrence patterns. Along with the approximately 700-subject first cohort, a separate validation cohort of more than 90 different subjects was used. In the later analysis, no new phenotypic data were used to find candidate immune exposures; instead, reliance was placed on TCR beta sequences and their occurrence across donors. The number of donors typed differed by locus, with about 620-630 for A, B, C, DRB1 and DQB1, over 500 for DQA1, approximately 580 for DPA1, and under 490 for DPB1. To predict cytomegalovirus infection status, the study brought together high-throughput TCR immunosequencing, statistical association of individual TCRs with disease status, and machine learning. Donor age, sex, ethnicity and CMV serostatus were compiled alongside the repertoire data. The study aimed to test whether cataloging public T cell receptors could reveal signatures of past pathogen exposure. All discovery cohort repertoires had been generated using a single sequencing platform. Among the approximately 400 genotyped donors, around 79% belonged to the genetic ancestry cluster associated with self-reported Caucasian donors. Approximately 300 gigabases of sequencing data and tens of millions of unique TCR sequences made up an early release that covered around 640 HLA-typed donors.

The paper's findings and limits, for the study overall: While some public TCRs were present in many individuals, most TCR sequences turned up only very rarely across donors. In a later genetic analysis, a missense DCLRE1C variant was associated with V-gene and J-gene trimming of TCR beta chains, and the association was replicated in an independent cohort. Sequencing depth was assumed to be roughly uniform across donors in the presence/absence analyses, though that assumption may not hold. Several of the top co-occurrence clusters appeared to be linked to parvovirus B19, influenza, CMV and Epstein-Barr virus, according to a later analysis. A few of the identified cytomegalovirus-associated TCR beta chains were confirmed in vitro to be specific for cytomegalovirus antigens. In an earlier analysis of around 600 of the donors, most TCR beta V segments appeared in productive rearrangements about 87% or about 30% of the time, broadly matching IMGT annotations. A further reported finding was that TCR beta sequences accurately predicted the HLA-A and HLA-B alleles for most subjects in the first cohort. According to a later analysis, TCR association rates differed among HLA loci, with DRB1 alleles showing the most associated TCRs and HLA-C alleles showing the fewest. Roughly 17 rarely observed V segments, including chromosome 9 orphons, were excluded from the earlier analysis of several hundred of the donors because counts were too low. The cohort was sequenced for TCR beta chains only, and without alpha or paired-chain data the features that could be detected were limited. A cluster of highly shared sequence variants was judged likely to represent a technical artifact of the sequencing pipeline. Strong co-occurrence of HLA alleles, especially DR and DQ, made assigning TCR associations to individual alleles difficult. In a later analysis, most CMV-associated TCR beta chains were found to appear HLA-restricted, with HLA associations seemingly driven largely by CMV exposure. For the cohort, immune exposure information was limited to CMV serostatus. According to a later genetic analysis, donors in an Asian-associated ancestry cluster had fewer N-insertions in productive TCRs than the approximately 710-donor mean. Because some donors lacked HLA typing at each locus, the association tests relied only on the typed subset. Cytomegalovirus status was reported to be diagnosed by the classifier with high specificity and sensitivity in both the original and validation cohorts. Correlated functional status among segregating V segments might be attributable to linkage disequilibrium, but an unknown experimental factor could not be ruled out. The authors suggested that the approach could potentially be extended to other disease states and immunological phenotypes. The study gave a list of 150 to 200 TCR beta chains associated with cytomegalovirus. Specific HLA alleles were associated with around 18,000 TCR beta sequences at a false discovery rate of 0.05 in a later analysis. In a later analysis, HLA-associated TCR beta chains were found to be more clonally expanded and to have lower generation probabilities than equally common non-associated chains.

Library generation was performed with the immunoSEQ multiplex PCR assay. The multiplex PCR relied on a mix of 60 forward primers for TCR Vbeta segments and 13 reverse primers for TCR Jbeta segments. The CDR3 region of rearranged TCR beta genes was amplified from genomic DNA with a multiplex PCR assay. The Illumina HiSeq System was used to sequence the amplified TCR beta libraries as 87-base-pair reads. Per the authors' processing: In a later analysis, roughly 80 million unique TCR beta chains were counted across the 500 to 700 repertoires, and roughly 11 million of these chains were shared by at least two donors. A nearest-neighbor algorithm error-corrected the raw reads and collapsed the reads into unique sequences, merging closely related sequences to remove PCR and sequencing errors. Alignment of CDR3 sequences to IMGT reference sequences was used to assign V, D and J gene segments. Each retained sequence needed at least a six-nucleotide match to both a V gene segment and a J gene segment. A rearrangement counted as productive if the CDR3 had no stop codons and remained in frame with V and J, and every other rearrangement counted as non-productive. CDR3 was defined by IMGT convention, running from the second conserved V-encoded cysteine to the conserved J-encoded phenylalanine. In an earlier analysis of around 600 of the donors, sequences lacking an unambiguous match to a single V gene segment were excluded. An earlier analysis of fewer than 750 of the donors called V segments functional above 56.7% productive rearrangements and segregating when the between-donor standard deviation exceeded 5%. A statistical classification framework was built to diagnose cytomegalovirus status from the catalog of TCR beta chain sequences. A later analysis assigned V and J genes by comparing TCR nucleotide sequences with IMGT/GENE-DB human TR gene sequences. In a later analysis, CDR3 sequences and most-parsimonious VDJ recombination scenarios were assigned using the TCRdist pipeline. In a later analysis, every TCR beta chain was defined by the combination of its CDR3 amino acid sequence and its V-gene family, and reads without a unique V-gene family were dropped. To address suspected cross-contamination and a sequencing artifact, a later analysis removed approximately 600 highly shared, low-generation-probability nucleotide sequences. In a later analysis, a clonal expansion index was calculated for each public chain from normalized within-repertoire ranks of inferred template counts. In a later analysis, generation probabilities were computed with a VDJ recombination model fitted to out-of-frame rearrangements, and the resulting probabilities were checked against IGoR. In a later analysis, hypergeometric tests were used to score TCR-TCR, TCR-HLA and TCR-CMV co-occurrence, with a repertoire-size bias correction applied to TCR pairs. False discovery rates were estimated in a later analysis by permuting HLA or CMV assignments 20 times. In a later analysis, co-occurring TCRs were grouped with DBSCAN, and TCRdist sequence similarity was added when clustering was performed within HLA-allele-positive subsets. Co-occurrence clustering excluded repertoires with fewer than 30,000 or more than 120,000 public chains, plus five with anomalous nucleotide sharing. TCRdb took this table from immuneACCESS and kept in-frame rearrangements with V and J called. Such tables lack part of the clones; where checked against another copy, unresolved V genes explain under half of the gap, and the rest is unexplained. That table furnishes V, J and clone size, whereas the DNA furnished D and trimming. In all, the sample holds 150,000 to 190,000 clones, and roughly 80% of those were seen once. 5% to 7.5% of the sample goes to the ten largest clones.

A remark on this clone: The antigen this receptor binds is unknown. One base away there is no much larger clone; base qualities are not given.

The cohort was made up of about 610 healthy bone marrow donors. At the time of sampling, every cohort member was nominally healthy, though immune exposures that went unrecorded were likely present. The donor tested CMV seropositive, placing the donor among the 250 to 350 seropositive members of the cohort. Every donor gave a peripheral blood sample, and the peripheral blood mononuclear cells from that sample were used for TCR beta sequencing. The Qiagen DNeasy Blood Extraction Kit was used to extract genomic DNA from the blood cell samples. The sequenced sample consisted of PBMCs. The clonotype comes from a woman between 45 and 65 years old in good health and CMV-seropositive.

CDR3 protein: CASSLASSTDTQYF. The DNA sequence follows: TGTGCCAGCAGTCTAGCGTCTAGCACAGATACGCAGTATTTT. The V gene is TRBV28 and the J gene is TRBJ2-3; TRBD2 could be the D gene, as 6 bases match. The CDR3 measures 14 amino acids from cysteine to phenylalanine. The entry retains the CDR3 DNA only, 42 bases that are in frame from base 1. The germline V gene specifies MDHEN as CDR1 and SYDVKM as CDR2. V and J lose 5 bases and 0 bases, and a span of 9 bases separates them.